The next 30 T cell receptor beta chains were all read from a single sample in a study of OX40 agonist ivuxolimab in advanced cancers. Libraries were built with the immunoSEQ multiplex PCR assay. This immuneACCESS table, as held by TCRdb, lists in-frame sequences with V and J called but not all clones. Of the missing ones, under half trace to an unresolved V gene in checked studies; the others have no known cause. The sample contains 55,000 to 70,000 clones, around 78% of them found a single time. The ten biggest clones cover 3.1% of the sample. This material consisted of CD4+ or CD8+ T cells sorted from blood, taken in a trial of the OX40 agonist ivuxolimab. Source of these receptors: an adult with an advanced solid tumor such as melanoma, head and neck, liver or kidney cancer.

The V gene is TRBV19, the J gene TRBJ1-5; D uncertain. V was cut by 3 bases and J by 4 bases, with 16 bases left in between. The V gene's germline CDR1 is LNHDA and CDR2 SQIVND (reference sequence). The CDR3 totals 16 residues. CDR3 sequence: CASSMISGQPNQPQHF. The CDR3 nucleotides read TGTGCCAGTAGTATGATTTCCGGCCAACCTAATCAGCCCCAGCATTTT.

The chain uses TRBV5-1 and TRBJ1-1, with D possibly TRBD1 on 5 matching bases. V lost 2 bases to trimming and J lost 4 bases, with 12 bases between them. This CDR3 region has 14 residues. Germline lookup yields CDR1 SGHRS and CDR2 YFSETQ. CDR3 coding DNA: TGCGCCAGCAGCTTCCAGGGTTTCGGCACTGAAGCTTTCTTT. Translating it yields CASSFQGFGTEAFF.

As DNA, the CDR3 is TGTGCCAGTAGTAGGAGGGCGGGAGGGGACTCCTACGAGCAGTACTTC. It encodes CASSRRAGGDSYEQYF. The V call is TRBV19, the J call TRBJ2-7, with 9 bases aligning to TRBD2. Germline CDR1 reads LNHDA; CDR2 reads SQIVND (reference sequence). V lost 4 bases to trimming and J lost 0 bases; unmatched junction nucleotides: 7. This CDR3 is 16 amino acids long.

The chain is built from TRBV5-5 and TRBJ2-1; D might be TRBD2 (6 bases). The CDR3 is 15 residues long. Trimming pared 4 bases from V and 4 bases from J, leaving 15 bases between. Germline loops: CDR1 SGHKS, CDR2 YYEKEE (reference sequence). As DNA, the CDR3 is TGTGCCAGCAGCGCGGGCGGGATAGGGTACAATGAGCAGTTCTTC. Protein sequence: CASSAGGIGYNEQFF.

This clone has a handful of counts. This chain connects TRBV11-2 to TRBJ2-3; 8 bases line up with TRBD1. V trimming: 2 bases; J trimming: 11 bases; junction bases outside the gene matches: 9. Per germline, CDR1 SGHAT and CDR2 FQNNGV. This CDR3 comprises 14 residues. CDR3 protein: CASSLSDRGLGQYF. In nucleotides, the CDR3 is TGTGCCAGCAGCTTATCTGACAGGGGATTAGGGCAGTATTTT.

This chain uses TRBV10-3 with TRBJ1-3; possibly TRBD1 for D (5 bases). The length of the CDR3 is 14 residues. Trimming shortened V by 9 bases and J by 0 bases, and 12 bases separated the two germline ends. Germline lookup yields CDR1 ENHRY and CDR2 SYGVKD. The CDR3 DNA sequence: TGTGCCATTCTAGGGGCGAACTCTGGAAACACCATATATTTT. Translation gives CAILGANSGNTIYF.

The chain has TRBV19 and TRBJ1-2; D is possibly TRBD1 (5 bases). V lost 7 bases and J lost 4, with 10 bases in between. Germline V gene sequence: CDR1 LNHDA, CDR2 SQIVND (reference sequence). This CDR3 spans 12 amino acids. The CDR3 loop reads CASNPGIYGYTF. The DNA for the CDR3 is TGTGCCAGTAACCCAGGGATCTATGGCTACACCTTC.

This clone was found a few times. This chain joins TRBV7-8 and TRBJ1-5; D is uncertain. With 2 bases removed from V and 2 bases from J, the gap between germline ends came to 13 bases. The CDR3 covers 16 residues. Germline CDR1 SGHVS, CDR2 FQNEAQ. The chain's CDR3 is CASSLRDPGGNQPQHF. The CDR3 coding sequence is TGTGCCAGCAGCTTAAGAGACCCCGGGGGCAATCAGCCCCAGCATTTT.

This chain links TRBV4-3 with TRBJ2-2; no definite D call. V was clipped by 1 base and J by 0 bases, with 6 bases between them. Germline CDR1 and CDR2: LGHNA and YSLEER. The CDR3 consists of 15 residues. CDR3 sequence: CASSQASANTGELFF. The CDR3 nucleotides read TGCGCCAGCAGCCAAGCATCAGCGAACACCGGGGAGCTGTTTTTT.

Here the CDR3 reads CASSSYRGTGELFF. The CDR3 nucleotides read TGTGCCAGCAGTTCATACAGGGGCACCGGGGAGCTGTTTTTT. J is TRBJ2-2 and V is TRBV27; 7 bases agree with TRBD1. V lost 4 bases, J lost 4 bases, and 3 bases stayed unmatched. Per germline, CDR1 MNHEY and CDR2 SMNVEV (reference sequence). This CDR3 is built from 14 residues.

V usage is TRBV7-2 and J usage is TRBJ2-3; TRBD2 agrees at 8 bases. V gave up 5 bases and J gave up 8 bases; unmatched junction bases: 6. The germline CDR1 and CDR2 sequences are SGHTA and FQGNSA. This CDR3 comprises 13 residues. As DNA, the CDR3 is TGTGCCAGCAGCCCGGGGGGGCGGGTTACGCAGTATTTT. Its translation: CASSPGGRVTQYF.

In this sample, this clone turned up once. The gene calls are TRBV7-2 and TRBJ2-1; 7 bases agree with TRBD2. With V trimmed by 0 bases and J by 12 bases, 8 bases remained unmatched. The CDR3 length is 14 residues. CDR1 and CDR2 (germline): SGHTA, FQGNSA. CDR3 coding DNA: TGTGCCAGCAGCTTAGCTGGAGCGGGGCCCGGGCAGTTCTTC. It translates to CASSLAGAGPGQFF. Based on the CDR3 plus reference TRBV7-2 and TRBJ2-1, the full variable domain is GAGVSQSPSNKVTEKGKDVELRCDPISGHTALYWYRQSLGQGLEFLIYFQGNSAPDKSGLPSDRFSAERTGGSVSTLTIQRTQQEDSAVYLCASSLAGAGPGQFFGPGTRLTVL.

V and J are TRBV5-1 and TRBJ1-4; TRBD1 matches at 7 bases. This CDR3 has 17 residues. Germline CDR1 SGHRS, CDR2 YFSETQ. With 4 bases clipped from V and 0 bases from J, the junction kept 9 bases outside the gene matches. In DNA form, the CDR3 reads TGCGCCAGCAGCCTTCGGGACAGCGCCGCAACTAATGAAAAACTGTTTTTT. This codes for CASSLRDSAATNEKLFF.

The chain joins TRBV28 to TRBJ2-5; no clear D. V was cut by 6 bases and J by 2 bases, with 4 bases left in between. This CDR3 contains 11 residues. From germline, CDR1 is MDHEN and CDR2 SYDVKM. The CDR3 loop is CASREQETQYF. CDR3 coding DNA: TGTGCCAGCAGAGAACAAGAGACCCAGTACTTC. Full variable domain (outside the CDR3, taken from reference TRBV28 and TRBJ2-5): DVKVTQSSRYLVKRTGEKVFLECVQDMDHENMFWYRQDPGLGLRLIYFSYDVKMKEKGDIPEGYSVSREKKERFSLILESASTNQTSMYLCASREQETQYFGPGTRLLVL.

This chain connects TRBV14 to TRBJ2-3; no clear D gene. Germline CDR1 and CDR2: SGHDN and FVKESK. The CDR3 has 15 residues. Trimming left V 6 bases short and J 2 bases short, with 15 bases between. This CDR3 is CASSPYQTYTDTQYF. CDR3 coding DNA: TGTGCCAGCAGTCCGTATCAAACCTACACAGATACGCAGTATTTT.

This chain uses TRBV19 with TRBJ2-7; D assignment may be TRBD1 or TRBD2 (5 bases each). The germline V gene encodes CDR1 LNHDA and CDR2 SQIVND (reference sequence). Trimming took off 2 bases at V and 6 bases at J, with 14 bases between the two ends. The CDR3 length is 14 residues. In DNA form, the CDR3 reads TGTGCCAGTAGTATAAGGGGCCGGGGCGTCGAGCAGTACTTC. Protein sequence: CASSIRGRGVEQYF.

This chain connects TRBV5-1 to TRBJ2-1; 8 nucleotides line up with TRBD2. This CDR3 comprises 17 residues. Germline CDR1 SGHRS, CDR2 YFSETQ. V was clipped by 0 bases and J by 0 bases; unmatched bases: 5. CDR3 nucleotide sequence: TGCGCCAGCAGCTTGGGCGGGGGGCTAAGCTCCTACAATGAGCAGTTCTTC. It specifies CASSLGGGLSSYNEQFF. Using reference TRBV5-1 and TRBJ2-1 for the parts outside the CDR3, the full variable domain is KAGVTQTPRYLIKTRGQQVTLSCSPISGHRSVSWYQQTPGQGLQFLFEYFSETQRNKGNFPGRFSGRQFSNSRSEMNVSTLELGDSALYLCASSLGGGLSSYNEQFFGPGTRLTVL.

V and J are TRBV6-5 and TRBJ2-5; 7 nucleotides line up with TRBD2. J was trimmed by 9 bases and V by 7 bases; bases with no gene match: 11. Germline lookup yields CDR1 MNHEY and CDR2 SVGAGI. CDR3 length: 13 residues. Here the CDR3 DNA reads TGTGCCAGCAACCCCCAGGCGGGGGTAGCCCAGTACTTC. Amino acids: CASNPQAGVAQYF.

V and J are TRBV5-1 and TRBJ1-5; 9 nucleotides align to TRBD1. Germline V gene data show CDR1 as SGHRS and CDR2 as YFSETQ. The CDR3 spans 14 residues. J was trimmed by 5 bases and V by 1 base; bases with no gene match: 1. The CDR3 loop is CASSLTGGYQPQHF. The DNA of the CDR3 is TGCGCCAGCAGCTTGACAGGGGGCTATCAGCCCCAGCATTTT.

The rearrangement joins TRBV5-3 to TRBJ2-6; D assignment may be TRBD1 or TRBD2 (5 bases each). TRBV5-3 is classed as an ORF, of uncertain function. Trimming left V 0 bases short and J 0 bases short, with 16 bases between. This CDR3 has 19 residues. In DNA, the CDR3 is TGTGCCAGAAGCTTGGGTGGGGGTCGTCTTAGCTCTGGGGCCAACGTCCTGACTTTC. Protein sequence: CARSLGGGRLSSGANVLTF.

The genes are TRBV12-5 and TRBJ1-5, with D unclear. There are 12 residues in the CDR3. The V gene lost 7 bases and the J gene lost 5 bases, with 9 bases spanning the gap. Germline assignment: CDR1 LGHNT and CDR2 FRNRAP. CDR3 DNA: TGTGCTAGTGCCCTGGCTGATCAGCCCCAGCATTTT. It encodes CASALADQPQHF.

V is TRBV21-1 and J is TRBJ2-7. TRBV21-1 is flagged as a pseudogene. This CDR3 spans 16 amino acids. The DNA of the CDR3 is TGTGCCAGCAGCAAAAGTGGCCCCTTGGGTTATAGGGAGCAGTACTTC. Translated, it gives CASSKSGPLGYREQYF.

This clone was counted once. CDR3 bases: TGTGCCAGCAGTGAATTCAGTCTGCGGCGGGTTTCCTACGAGCAGTACTTC. Protein: CASSEFSLRRVSYEQYF. The chain couples TRBV2 to TRBJ2-7; D is possibly TRBD2 (5 bases). CDR3 size: 17 residues. From germline, CDR1 is SNHLY and CDR2 FYNNEI. V lost 2 bases and J lost 1, with 18 bases in between.

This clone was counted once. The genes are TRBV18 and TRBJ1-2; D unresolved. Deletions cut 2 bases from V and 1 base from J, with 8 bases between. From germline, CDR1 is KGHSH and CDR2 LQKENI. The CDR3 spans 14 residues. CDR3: CASSPNDNNYGYTF. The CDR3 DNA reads TGTGCCAGCTCACCAAATGACAATAACTATGGCTACACCTTC. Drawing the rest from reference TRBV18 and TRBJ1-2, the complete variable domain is NAGVMQNPRHLVRRRGQEARLRCSPMKGHSHVYWYRQLPEEGLKFMVYLQKENIIDESGMPKERFSAEFPKEGPSILRIQQVVRGDSAAYFCASSPNDNNYGYTFGSGTRLTVV.

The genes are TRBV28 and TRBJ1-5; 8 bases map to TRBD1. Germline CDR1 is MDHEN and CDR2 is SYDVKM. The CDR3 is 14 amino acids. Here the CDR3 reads CATQGADSNQPQHF. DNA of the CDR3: TGTGCGACCCAGGGGGCTGATAGCAATCAGCCCCAGCATTTT. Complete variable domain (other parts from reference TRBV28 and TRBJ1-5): DVKVTQSSRYLVKRTGEKVFLECVQDMDHENMFWYRQDPGLGLRLIYFSYDVKMKEKGDIPEGYSVSREKKERFSLILESASTNQTSMYLCATQGADSNQPQHFGDGTRLSIL.

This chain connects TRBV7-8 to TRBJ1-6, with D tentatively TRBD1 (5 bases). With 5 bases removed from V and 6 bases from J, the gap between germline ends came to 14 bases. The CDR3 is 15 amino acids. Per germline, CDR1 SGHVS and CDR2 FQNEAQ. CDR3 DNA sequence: TGTGCCAGCAGCCAAACGGGGACTTTTAATTCACCCCTCCACTTT. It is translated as CASSQTGTFNSPLHF.

Here the CDR3 DNA reads TGCGCCAGCAGCGTATTAGGCAGGCGGCTCTCACCCCTCCACTTT. Its translation is CASSVLGRRLSPLHF. The chain carries TRBV5-1 and TRBJ1-6, with no clear D. CDR1 is SGHRS, CDR2 YFSETQ, per germline. V lost 4 bases and J 10 bases, leaving 18 bases between the germline ends. This CDR3 comprises 15 residues.

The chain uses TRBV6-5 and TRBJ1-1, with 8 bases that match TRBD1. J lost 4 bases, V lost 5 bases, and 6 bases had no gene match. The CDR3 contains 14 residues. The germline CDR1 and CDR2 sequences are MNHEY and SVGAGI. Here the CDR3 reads CASSRTGRATEAFF. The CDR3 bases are TGTGCCAGCAGTCGGACAGGGAGGGCCACTGAAGCTTTCTTT.

CDR3 bases: TGTGCCAGCAGCTTAGAAACAGCCTCCTACGAGCAGTACTTC. This encodes CASSLETASYEQYF. The rearrangement links TRBV7-8 to TRBJ2-7; D unresolved. Deletions cut 1 base from V and 0 bases from J, with 7 bases between. Germline CDR1 and CDR2: SGHVS and FQNEAQ. The CDR3 has 14 amino acids.

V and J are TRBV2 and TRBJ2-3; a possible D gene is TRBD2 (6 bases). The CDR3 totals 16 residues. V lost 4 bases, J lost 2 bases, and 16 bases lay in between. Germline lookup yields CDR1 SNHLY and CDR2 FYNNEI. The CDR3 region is CASSGGDFLNTDTQYF. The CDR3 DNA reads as TGTGCCAGCAGTGGGGGGGACTTTCTTAACACAGATACGCAGTATTTT.